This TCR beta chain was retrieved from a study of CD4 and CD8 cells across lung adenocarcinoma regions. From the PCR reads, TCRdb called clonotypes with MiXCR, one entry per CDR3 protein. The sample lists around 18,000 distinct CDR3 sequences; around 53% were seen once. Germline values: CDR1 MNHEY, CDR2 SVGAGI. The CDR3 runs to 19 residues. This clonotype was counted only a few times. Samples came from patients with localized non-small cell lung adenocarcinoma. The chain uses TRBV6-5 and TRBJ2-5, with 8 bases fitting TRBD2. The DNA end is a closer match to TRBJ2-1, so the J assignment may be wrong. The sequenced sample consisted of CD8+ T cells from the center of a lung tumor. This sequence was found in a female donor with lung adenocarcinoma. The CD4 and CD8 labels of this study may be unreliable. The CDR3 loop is CASSYRGGKSPTYAETQFF. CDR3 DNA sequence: TGTGCCAGCAGTTACCGGGGGGGTAAATCCCCAACCTACGCAGAGACCCAGTTCTTC.